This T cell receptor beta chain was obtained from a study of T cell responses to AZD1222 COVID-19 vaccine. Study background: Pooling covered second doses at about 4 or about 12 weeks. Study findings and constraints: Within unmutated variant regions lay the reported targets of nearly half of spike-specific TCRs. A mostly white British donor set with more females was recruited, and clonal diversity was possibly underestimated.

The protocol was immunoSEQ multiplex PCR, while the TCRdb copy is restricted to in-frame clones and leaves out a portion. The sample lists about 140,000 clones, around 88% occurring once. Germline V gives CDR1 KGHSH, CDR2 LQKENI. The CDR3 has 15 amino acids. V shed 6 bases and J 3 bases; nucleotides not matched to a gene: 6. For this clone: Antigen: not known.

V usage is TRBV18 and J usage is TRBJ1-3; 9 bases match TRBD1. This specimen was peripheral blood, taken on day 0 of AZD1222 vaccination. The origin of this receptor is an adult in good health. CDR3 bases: TGTGCCAGCTCTGAACAGGGGGCGAGTGGAAACACCATATATTTT. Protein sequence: CASSEQGASGNTIYF.